Shown below are 31 T cell receptor beta chains from a single sample sequenced in a study of T cell changes during pregnancy in multiple sclerosis. Data came from immunoSEQ multiplex PCR; TCRdb stores just in-frame clones and leaves some out. Here the sample spans tens of thousands of clones, 91% being singletons. The sequencing here drew on CD4+ T cells from peripheral blood mononuclear cells, taken in the third trimester of pregnancy. The receptors were sampled from a female donor in good health, enrolled as a control in a pregnancy study.

V and J are TRBV30 and TRBJ1-1, with 12 bases aligning to TRBD1. The V and J ends lost 5 bases and 2 bases, in that order; junction bases with no gene match: 6. The germline CDR1 and CDR2 sequences are GTSNPN and SVGIG (reference sequence). This CDR3 contains 15 residues. In DNA, the CDR3 is TGTGCCTGGTCCGGGACAGGGGGCGAAAACACTGAAGCTTTCTTT. Translating it yields CAWSGTGGENTEAFF.

A few counts support this clone. This rearrangement joins TRBV19 to TRBJ1-1; D remains unclear. In germline, CDR1 is LNHDA, CDR2 SQIVND (reference sequence). The V end was cut by 7 bases, the J end by 5 bases, with 14 bases between. The CDR3 sequence is 13 residues long. In DNA form, the CDR3 reads TGTGCCAGTACCAGGATGCGTGGGACTGAAGCTTTCTTT. Translating it yields CASTRMRGTEAFF.

On this clone: The same CDR3 is also encoded by other DNA sequences in this sample. This sequence joins TRBV18 and TRBJ2-7, with a tentative D call TRBD1 (5 bases). The CDR3 has 13 amino acids. Germline values: CDR1 KGHSH, CDR2 LQKENI. V was trimmed by 6 bases and J by 1 base, leaving 10 bases between them. This chain's CDR3 is CASSPDSSYEQYF. DNA of the CDR3: TGTGCCAGCTCGCCCGACAGTTCCTACGAGCAGTACTTC. The full variable domain, completed using reference TRBV18 and TRBJ2-7, is NAGVMQNPRHLVRRRGQEARLRCSPMKGHSHVYWYRQLPEEGLKFMVYLQKENIIDESGMPKERFSAEFPKEGPSILRIQQVVRGDSAAYFCASSPDSSYEQYFGPGTRLTVT.

The rearrangement uses TRBV5-1 and TRBJ1-2, with TRBD1 matching 7 bases. In germline, CDR1 is SGHRS, CDR2 YFSETQ. With 6 bases clipped from V and 3 bases from J, the junction kept 8 bases outside the gene matches. The CDR3 is 14 residues long. The CDR3 nucleotides are TGCGCCAGCAACTCCGGCCAGGGGGACTATGGCTACACCTTC. This encodes CASNSGQGDYGYTF.

This clone has just a few counts. The V call is TRBV7-9, the J call TRBJ1-1; D gene unclear. Looked up from germline, CDR1 is SEHNR and CDR2 is FQNEAQ (reference sequence). The CDR3 consists of 13 residues. Trimming shortened V by 10 bases and J by 4 bases, and 16 bases separated the two germline ends. The CDR3 nucleotides are TGTGCCACGGCCAGTGGGAGGAGCACTGAAGCTTTCTTT. It specifies CATASGRSTEAFF.

V and J are TRBV5-1 and TRBJ1-2; TRBD1 matches at 11 bases. Germline CDR1 SGHRS, CDR2 YFSETQ. V was clipped by 2 bases and J by 8 bases; unmatched bases: 2. The CDR3 is made up of 13 amino acids. The CDR3 DNA sequence: TGCGCCAGCAGCTTCGGGACAGGGGGAGGCTACACCTTC. It codes for CASSFGTGGGYTF.

The chain recombines TRBV10-3 with TRBJ1-1, with D possibly being TRBD1 (6 bases). V dropped 7 bases and J dropped 1 base, with 10 bases sitting between them. CDR3 length: 13 amino acids. In germline, CDR1 is ENHRY, CDR2 SYGVKD. The chain's CDR3 is CAIMPTGNTEAFF. The CDR3 DNA reads as TGTGCCATCATGCCGACAGGGAACACTGAAGCTTTCTTT.

The chain employs TRBV29-1 and TRBJ2-2; 9 nucleotides line up with TRBD1. Trimming removed 8 bases from V and 4 bases from J; junction bases left unmatched: 8. Germline V gene lookup returns CDR1 SQVTM and CDR2 ANQGSEA. This CDR3 is built from 14 residues. The chain's CDR3 is CSFSPTGGTGELFF. The CDR3 nucleotides read TGCAGCTTCAGCCCGACAGGGGGCACCGGGGAGCTGTTTTTT.

The gene calls are TRBV7-2 and TRBJ2-7, with 8 bases lining up with TRBD2. CDR1 and CDR2 (germline): SGHTA, FQGNSA. This CDR3 is built from 12 residues. The V gene end was trimmed by 3 bases and the J gene end by 7 bases; junction bases not matched to a gene: 2. CDR3 residues: CASSFPGGEQYF. CDR3 DNA sequence: TGTGCCAGCAGCTTCCCGGGAGGGGAGCAGTACTTC.

The V and J genes are TRBV6-6 and TRBJ2-3; D gene ambiguous. The CDR3 consists of 15 residues. The germline V gene encodes CDR1 MNHNY and CDR2 SVGAGI (reference sequence). The V end lost 0 bases, the J end lost 4 bases, and 11 bases lay between the germline ends. The CDR3 reads CASSYSMGRADTQYF. DNA of the CDR3: TGTGCCAGCAGTTACTCGATGGGTCGGGCAGATACGCAGTATTTT.

The chain links TRBV4-3 to TRBJ2-7, with 10 bases lining up with TRBD2. The CDR3 spans 16 residues. The trim removed 2 bases at V and 2 bases at J, leaving 6 bases unmatched. Germline CDR1 is LGHNA and CDR2 is YSLEER. CDR3 DNA: TGCGCCAGCAGCCAACTAGCGGGGGTTCCAACCTACGAGCAGTACTTC. It yields the protein CASSQLAGVPTYEQYF.

The chain combines TRBV14 with TRBJ2-7; D ambiguous. V was pared by 3 bases and J by 3 bases, with 6 bases between. Germline CDR1 reads SGHDN; CDR2 reads FVKESK. This CDR3 is built from 12 residues. CDR3 DNA sequence: TGTGCCAGCAGCCAGGGCAACTACGAGCAGTACTTC. Its translation: CASSQGNYEQYF.

The rearrangement uses TRBV5-1 and TRBJ1-6, with 7 bases lining up with TRBD1. The CDR3 covers 15 residues. Germline V gene data show CDR1 as SGHRS and CDR2 as YFSETQ. Germline trimming cut 5 bases from V and 9 bases from J; bases unmatched to any gene: 11. This CDR3 reads CASRPGDSPGSPLHF. As DNA, the CDR3 is TGCGCCAGCAGGCCAGGGGACAGCCCTGGTTCACCCCTCCACTTT.

The chain has TRBV7-3 and TRBJ2-7; D possibly corresponds to TRBD2 (5 bases). The CDR3 has 14 amino acids. CDR1 is SGHTA, CDR2 FQGTGA, per germline. Deletions cut 0 bases from V and 3 bases from J, with 9 bases between. The CDR3 region is CASSLTGGSYEQYF. CDR3 in DNA: TGTGCCAGCAGCTTAACTGGAGGTAGCTACGAGCAGTACTTC.

The J gene is TRBJ1-2, the V gene TRBV21-1. TRBV21-1 is classified as a pseudogene. The CDR3 is 15 amino acids. The CDR3 reads CASSKAVPRGSGYTF. CDR3 nucleotides: TGTGCCAGCAGCAAAGCCGTGCCCCGAGGGAGTGGCTACACCTTC.

The chain employs TRBV5-1 and TRBJ2-1, with 13 bases fitting TRBD2. After removal of 4 bases from V and 8 bases from J, the junction contained 6 bases not matched to a gene. CDR3 size: 15 residues. The germline gives CDR1 SGHRS, CDR2 YFSETQ. CDR3 nucleotides: TGCGCCAGCAGCCCCTCCGGGACTAGCGGGGATGAGCAGTTCTTC. Translation: CASSPSGTSGDEQFF.

This CDR3 is CASSRDRGAVTNTEAFF. DNA for the CDR3: TGTGCCAGCAGCCGGGACAGGGGGGCGGTCACGAACACTGAAGCTTTCTTT. The rearrangement uses TRBV9 and TRBJ1-1, with TRBD1 identical over 11 bases. Trimming cost V 4 bases and J 1 base; bases outside gene matches: 9. Germline CDR1 is SGDLS and CDR2 is YYNGEE. CDR3 length equals 17 residues.

About this clone: At one end the junction does not follow the germline gene, possibly because of a read error. The chain joins TRBV6-5 to TRBJ1-2; 9 nucleotides align to TRBD1. The CDR3 is 13 amino acids. Germline CDR1 is MNHEY and CDR2 is SVGAGI. DNA of the CDR3: TGTGCCAGCAGTTACTTTCGGGACAGGGTCCTACTCTTC. Translated: CASSYFRDRVLLF.

The chain couples TRBV5-1 to TRBJ1-3, with D perhaps TRBD1 (6 bases). Trimming cost V 0 bases and J 0 bases, with 16 bases left between them. This CDR3 is 18 amino acids long. CDR1 and CDR2 (germline): SGHRS, YFSETQ. CDR3 DNA sequence: TGCGCCAGCAGCTTGGAGAAAAGGACAGCAACCTCTGGAAACACCATATATTTT. Protein: CASSLEKRTATSGNTIYF.

The chain is built from TRBV19 and TRBJ2-5; 10 bases are shared with TRBD2. Germline values: CDR1 LNHDA, CDR2 SQIVND (reference sequence). CDR3 length: 15 residues. J lost 4 bases, V lost 9 bases, and 11 bases had no gene match. The CDR3 loop is CASSTLLAGVETQYF. CDR3 in DNA: TGTGCCAGCTCCACCCTCCTAGCGGGGGTAGAGACCCAGTACTTC.

The chain recombines TRBV9 with TRBJ2-7; D may be TRBD1 (6 bases). Trimming shortened V by 4 bases and J by 2 bases, and 13 bases separated the two germline ends. Germline CDR1 and CDR2: SGDLS and YYNGEE. The CDR3 contains 14 residues. The CDR3 is CASSPRDKAYEQYF. In DNA form, the CDR3 reads TGTGCCAGCAGCCCCCGGGACAAGGCCTACGAGCAGTACTTC. Full variable domain (remainder filled in from reference TRBV9 and TRBJ2-7): DSGVTQTPKHLITATGQRVTLRCSPRSGDLSVYWYQQSLDQGLQFLIQYYNGEERAKGNILERFSAQQFPDLHSELNLSSLELGDSALYFCASSPRDKAYEQYFGPGTRLTVT.

V is TRBV7-9 and J is TRBJ1-1; TRBD1 is a possible D gene (5 bases). V lost 2 bases and J lost 0, with 10 bases in between. The CDR3 extends over 15 amino acids. Germline CDR1 is SEHNR and CDR2 is FQNEAQ (reference sequence). The CDR3 here is CASSLSTALNTEAFF. DNA for the CDR3: TGTGCCAGCAGCTTATCGACAGCGTTGAACACTGAAGCTTTCTTT.

The chain links TRBV5-1 to TRBJ2-6, with TRBD1 identical over 8 bases. With V trimmed by 3 bases and J by 3 bases, 5 bases remained unmatched. CDR1 is SGHRS and CDR2 is YFSETQ in the germline V gene. This CDR3 has 16 residues. In nucleotides, the CDR3 is TGCGCCAGCAGCTCCGACAGGGGTAGTGGGGCCAACGTCCTGACTTTC. Its translation is CASSSDRGSGANVLTF. Variable domain in full (rest from reference TRBV5-1 and TRBJ2-6): KAGVTQTPRYLIKTRGQQVTLSCSPISGHRSVSWYQQTPGQGLQFLFEYFSETQRNKGNFPGRFSGRQFSNSRSEMNVSTLELGDSALYLCASSSDRGSGANVLTFGAGSRLTVL.

The CDR3 DNA reads as TGTGCCAGCAGTGACGGGGTCTATGGCTACACCTTC. Residues: CASSDGVYGYTF. The rearrangement links TRBV2 to TRBJ1-2; D remains ambiguous. The V gene's germline CDR1 is SNHLY and CDR2 FYNNEI. The V end was cut by 3 bases, the J end by 4 bases, with 6 bases between. The CDR3 consists of 12 residues.

The chain recombines TRBV12-5 with TRBJ2-7, with 11 positions matching TRBD2. Trimming removed 0 bases from V and 2 bases from J; junction bases left unmatched: 0. Germline CDR1 reads LGHNT; CDR2 reads FRNRAP. CDR3 length: 15 residues. The CDR3 spells CASGLVLAGAYEQYF. Written as DNA, the CDR3 is TGTGCTAGTGGTTTGGTACTAGCGGGAGCCTACGAGCAGTACTTC.

The V gene is TRBV4-2, the J gene TRBJ1-4; TRBD1 matches at 11 bases. The ends lost 1 base at V and 0 bases at J; junction bases unmatched: 4. CDR1 is LGHNA and CDR2 is YNFKEQ in the germline V gene. CDR3 length: 18 amino acids. The CDR3 region is CASSQAGTGGSTNEKLFF. In DNA form, the CDR3 reads TGTGCCAGCAGCCAAGCGGGGACAGGGGGGTCAACTAATGAAAAACTGTTTTTT.

The rearrangement links TRBV5-4 to TRBJ1-1; weak D call: TRBD1 (5 bases). Germline V gene sequence: CDR1 SGHNT, CDR2 YYREEE (reference sequence). V was clipped by 4 bases and J by 1 base, with 14 bases between them. The CDR3 loop spans 15 amino acids. CDR3 DNA: TGTGCCAGCAGCCCGCTAGGGAGGGGGAACACTGAAGCTTTCTTT. Translated: CASSPLGRGNTEAFF.

This clone was found once. The chain is built from TRBV7-9 and TRBJ1-4, with D hard to call. CDR3 length: 16 amino acids. The germline gives CDR1 SEHNR, CDR2 FQNEAQ (reference sequence). The germline V and J ends were trimmed by 7 bases and 0 bases, with 15 bases remaining between them. The CDR3 DNA is TGTGCCAGCAACCATCAAAACTTCGCAACTAATGAAAAACTGTTTTTT. Translation gives CASNHQNFATNEKLFF.

The V and J genes are TRBV4-3 and TRBJ2-5, with D maybe TRBD1 (5 bases). The CDR3 extends over 14 amino acids. Germline V lookup: CDR1 LGHNA, CDR2 YSLEER. V gave up 1 base and J gave up 2 bases, with 8 bases separating them. The CDR3: CASSQVDSQETQYF. CDR3 DNA: TGCGCCAGCAGCCAAGTAGACAGTCAAGAGACCCAGTACTTC.

The V call is TRBV19, the J call TRBJ2-7; 7 bases agree with TRBD1. CDR3 size: 17 residues. The ends lost 6 bases at V and 6 bases at J; junction bases unmatched: 20. Germline V gene sequence: CDR1 LNHDA, CDR2 SQIVND (reference sequence). Here the CDR3 DNA reads TGTGCCAGTAGCGTTGGCCCCATAGACAGGGCCGGAGGCGAGCAGTACTTC. Translated: CASSVGPIDRAGGEQYF. Looking up the rest from reference TRBV19 and TRBJ2-7 gives the full variable domain: DGGITQSPKYLFRKEGQNVTLSCEQNLNHDAMYWYRQDPGQGLRLIYYSQIVNDFQKGDIAEGYSVSREKKESFPLTVTSAQKNPTAFYLCASSVGPIDRAGGEQYFGPGTRLTVT.

The chain recombines TRBV10-3 with TRBJ1-2; tentative D call: TRBD1 (5 bases). This CDR3 is 14 amino acids long. Germline lookup yields CDR1 ENHRY and CDR2 SYGVKD. V was pared by 2 bases and J by 4 bases, with 11 bases between. CDR3 residues: CAISEGQGGYGYTF. DNA for the CDR3: TGTGCCATCAGTGAGGGTCAGGGAGGCTATGGCTACACCTTC.